The entry below gives a single T cell receptor (beta chain) sequence along with its context. The antigen remains unidentified. The data belong to a study of blood T cells in healthy people across ages. Study results and caveats: Donors of long life had a larger count of naive CD4+ cells and greater diversity than aged donors.

Through a sample-barcoded 5' primer and a J-beta primer mix, a second PCR was run for roughly 6 to 11 cycles. All cDNA molecules were each tagged by a template-switch adaptor with 12 random nucleotides. In TCRdb, the 5' RACE reads were re-called with MiXCR into one record per CDR3 protein. The table shows about 1.4 million distinct CDR3 sequences, with 45% to 70% occurring only once. V shed 4 bases and J shed 6 bases, with 7 bases lying between them. CDR1 is MNHNY, CDR2 SVGAGI, per germline (reference sequence). The CDR3 spans 11 residues. The clonotype originates from a man younger than 35 in good health. The chain recombines TRBV6-6 with TRBJ2-7; D uncertain. The source material was blood. Written as DNA, the CDR3 is TGTGCCAGCAGTTCGAAGGTCGAGCAGTACTTC. Translating it yields CASSSKVEQYF.